Below, 3 T cell receptor beta chains from the same sample are listed, as sequenced in a study of blood T cell repertoires in COVID-19 (dated by TCRdb to between 2020 and 2021). Receptor libraries were prepared by the immunoSEQ multiplex PCR assay. TCRdb stores this immuneACCESS table with in-frame sequences only. Part of the clones is absent; in the studies checked, under half of the shortfall reflects unresolved V genes, and no reason is known for the rest. The sample records 45,000 to 55,000 clones, 70% to 80% of which are singletons. The ten largest clonotypes hold roughly 6% of the sample. Sequencing input: PBMCs or T cells enriched from blood (not recorded which). All receptors come from a woman aged 45-65 years with acute COVID-19.

The CDR3 DNA sequence: TGTGCCAGCAGCTTGCAGGGGACTAGCGGGCAAGATACGCAGTATTTT. Its translation: CASSLQGTSGQDTQYF. The chain recombines TRBV7-3 with TRBJ2-3, with 12 bases matching TRBD2. V lost 3 bases to trimming and J lost 5 bases; unmatched junction nucleotides: 6. The CDR3 is 16 residues long. Germline V gives CDR1 SGHTA, CDR2 FQGTGA.

This chain links TRBV18 with TRBJ1-3; 8 nucleotides agree with TRBD1. The CDR3 spans 15 residues. CDR1 and CDR2 (germline): KGHSH, LQKENI. The V and J ends lost 3 bases and 0 bases, in that order; junction bases with no gene match: 1. CDR3 bases: TGTGCCAGCTCACCCGACAGGGGCTCTGGAAACACCATATATTTT. Encoded protein: CASSPDRGSGNTIYF. Full variable domain (outside the CDR3, taken from reference TRBV18 and TRBJ1-3): NAGVMQNPRHLVRRRGQEARLRCSPMKGHSHVYWYRQLPEEGLKFMVYLQKENIIDESGMPKERFSAEFPKEGPSILRIQQVVRGDSAAYFCASSPDRGSGNTIYFGEGSWLTVV.

Of note for this clone: Other DNA sequences in the sample encode the same CDR3. This rearrangement joins TRBV7-3 to TRBJ1-1, with a possible D match to TRBD1 (6 bases). There are 13 residues in the CDR3. Germline CDR1 is SGHTA and CDR2 is FQGTGA. V lost 3 bases, J lost 5 bases, and 10 bases lay in between. The CDR3 loop reads CASSLTGATEAFF. CDR3 DNA: TGTGCCAGCAGCTTGACAGGTGCAACTGAAGCTTTCTTT.